This T cell receptor (beta chain) comes out of a study of shared clonotypes between healthy human individuals. Every contributor of samples was a Caucasian grown-up residing in Nashville, Tennessee. Some clones are missing from TCRdb's copy, which holds only in-frame ones; the method was immunoSEQ multiplex PCR. Among 2 million to 2.5 million clones, roughly 92% were seen once, and the ten largest hold about 0.36%. Germline V lookup: CDR1 LNHDA, CDR2 SQIVND (reference sequence). V dropped 6 bases and J dropped 0 bases, with 20 bases sitting between them. This CDR3 has 18 residues. The receptor comes from a man younger than 35 in good health. Some clones in this sample may be carry-over from other donors' samples. Sequenced input: naive CD4+ T cells from PBMCs. Subset here: CD45RA+ positively selected. V and J are TRBV19 and TRBJ2-2; the D call may be TRBD1 or TRBD2 (6 bases each). DNA of the CDR3: TGTGCCAGTAGGAGTACGGCGTGGGGGGCTGCGAACACCGGGGAGCTGTTTTTT. Its translation is CASRSTAWGAANTGELFF. Together with reference TRBV19 and TRBJ2-2, the CDR3 gives the full variable domain: DGGITQSPKYLFRKEGQNVTLSCEQNLNHDAMYWYRQDPGQGLRLIYYSQIVNDFQKGDIAEGYSVSREKKESFPLTVTSAQKNPTAFYLCASRSTAWGAANTGELFFGEGSRLTVL.